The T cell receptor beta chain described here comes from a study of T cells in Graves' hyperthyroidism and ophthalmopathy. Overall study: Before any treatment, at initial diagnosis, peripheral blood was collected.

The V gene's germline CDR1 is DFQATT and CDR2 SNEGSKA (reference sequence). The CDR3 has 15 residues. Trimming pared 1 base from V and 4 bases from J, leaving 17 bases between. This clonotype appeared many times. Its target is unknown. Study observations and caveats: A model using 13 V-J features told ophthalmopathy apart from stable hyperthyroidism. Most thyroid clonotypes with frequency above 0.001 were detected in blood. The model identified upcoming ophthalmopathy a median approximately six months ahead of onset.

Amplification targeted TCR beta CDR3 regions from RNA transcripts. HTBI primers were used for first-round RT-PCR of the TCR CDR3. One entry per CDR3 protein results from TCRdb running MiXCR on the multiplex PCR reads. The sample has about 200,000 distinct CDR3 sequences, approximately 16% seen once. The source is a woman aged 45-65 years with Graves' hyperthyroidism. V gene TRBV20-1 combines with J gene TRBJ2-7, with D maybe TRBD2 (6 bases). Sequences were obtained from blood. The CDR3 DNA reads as TGCAGTGCTAGAGGTTTTGTGGGACTTAGATACGAGCAGTACTTC. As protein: CSARGFVGLRYEQYF.